This TCR beta chain was sequenced in a study of identical twins. Study observations and caveats: Insertions were fewer in abundant cord blood beta clonotypes, whereas memory repertoires showed none of this pattern.

TCRdb ran MiXCR on the 5' RACE reads and lists one entry per CDR3 protein. The sample includes 1.5 million to 2 million distinct CDR3 sequences, 32% seen only once; the top ten take around 0.3%. Germline V CDR1 and CDR2: SGHRS, YFSETQ. V lost 4 bases and J lost 4, with 21 bases in between. This CDR3 comprises 17 residues. This clonotype was counted a few times. Its antigen is still unknown. The rearrangement links TRBV5-1 to TRBJ2-1, with D possibly matching TRBD1 (6 bases). This clonotype was sampled from a newborn girl in good health. The sequenced sample consisted of cord blood. The CDR3 coding sequence is TGCGCCAGCAGCGTCTCGGGACACGGATTCGGGTACAATGAGCAGTTCTTC. Translating it yields CASSVSGHGFGYNEQFF.